Below are 15 T cell receptor beta chains sequenced from a single sample in a study of T-cell reconstitution after alpha-beta-depleted transplantation in children. Construction of the TCRbeta library involved unique molecular identifiers. A single record per CDR3 protein comes from TCRdb applying MiXCR to the PCR reads. Of 670,000 or so distinct CDR3 sequences listed, over 10% are singletons. The material was PBMCs, obtained before TCRalphabeta/CD19-depleted stem cell transplant. These receptor sequences come from a girl aged 2 to 9 with congenital amegakaryocytic thrombocytopenia, due to receive a stem cell transplant.

This clonotype was picked up many times. V usage is TRBV6-1 and J usage is TRBJ2-2; 7 bases are a match to TRBD1. The germline CDR1 and CDR2 sequences are MNHNS and SASEGT. This CDR3 has 14 residues. J lost 4 bases, V lost 10 bases, and 9 bases had no gene match. The DNA for the CDR3 is TGTGCCACCCTAGAAGGGGGCAGCACCGGGGAGCTGTTTTTT. Its translation is CATLEGGSTGELFF.

This clonotype was seen repeatedly, ten times or more. The genes are TRBV29-1 and TRBJ1-1; unclear D gene. Between the trimmed V and J ends, which lost 5 bases and 2 bases, there was a span of 18 bases. The CDR3 has 15 residues. The germline gives CDR1 SQVTM, CDR2 ANQGSEA. The CDR3 here is CSVSSRVSLNTEAFF. CDR3 DNA sequence: TGCAGCGTTTCTTCTAGGGTATCATTAAACACTGAAGCTTTCTTT.

In its sample, this clonotype was seen many times. The chain combines TRBV11-2 with TRBJ2-3; D remains ambiguous. The ends were cut back, 5 bases at V and 1 base at J, with 19 bases in the middle. The CDR3 has 17 residues. Germline loops: CDR1 SGHAT, CDR2 FQNNGV. Here the CDR3 reads CASSTTDWRTGTDTQYF. CDR3 DNA sequence: TGTGCCAGCAGCACCACCGACTGGAGAACAGGCACAGATACGCAGTATTTT.

As to this clonotype: This may be a read error, as it is one base from a much larger clone. The rearrangement joins TRBV3-1 to TRBJ2-7, with no clear D. Per the germline V gene, CDR1 is LGHDT and CDR2 is YNNKEL (reference sequence). The CDR3 spans 12 residues. CDR3 region: CASSQTSYDQYF. DNA of the CDR3: TGTGCCAGCAGCCAAACCTCCTACGACCAGTACTTC.

This clonotype has ten or more counts. The V and J genes are TRBV7-2 and TRBJ2-3; D is perhaps TRBD2 (5 bases). The germline V gene has CDR1 SGHTA and CDR2 FQGNSA. The CDR3 runs to 15 residues. The V end was cut by 3 bases, the J end by 4 bases, with 14 bases between. The CDR3 DNA reads TGTGCCAGCAGCTTTCTTCCGGGGTCGGCAGATACGCAGTATTTT. Protein product: CASSFLPGSADTQYF.

This clonotype was seen many times. V usage is TRBV7-8 and J usage is TRBJ2-3, with TRBD2 identical over 10 bases. The CDR3 sequence is 17 residues long. Germline V lookup: CDR1 SGHVS, CDR2 FQNEAQ. V shed 3 bases, J shed 2 bases, and the junction held 8 bases outside the gene matches. The chain's CDR3 is CASSFSPLAGDTDTQYF. The CDR3, as DNA: TGTGCCAGCAGCTTTTCTCCTCTAGCGGGAGACACAGATACGCAGTATTTT.

This clonotype was recorded only once. This chain links TRBV20-1 with TRBJ2-1, with 8 bases that match TRBD1. Germline CDR1 DFQATT, CDR2 SNEGSKA (reference sequence). The CDR3 length is 15 residues. Trimming cost V 5 bases and J 4 bases; bases outside gene matches: 10. This CDR3 reads CSAGDRGGHYNEQFF. CDR3 nucleotides: TGCAGTGCTGGCGACAGGGGAGGACATTACAATGAGCAGTTCTTC.

The chain carries TRBV2 and TRBJ1-5; 7 nucleotides match TRBD1. CDR3 length: 15 residues. With 4 bases clipped from V and 2 bases from J, the junction kept 5 bases outside the gene matches. Looked up from germline, CDR1 is SNHLY and CDR2 is FYNNEI. The CDR3 coding sequence is TGTGCCAGCAGTGCCGACAGGGCCCGCAATCAGCCCCAGCATTTT. Protein product: CASSADRARNQPQHF.

The chain carries TRBV7-9 and TRBJ1-5; D is unresolved. CDR1 and CDR2 (germline): SEHNR, FQNEAQ (reference sequence). V shed 1 base and J shed 7 bases, with 11 bases lying between them. The CDR3 sequence is 14 residues long. The CDR3 DNA reads TGTGCCAGCAGCTTAGACGTCGGGTCGCAGCCCCAGCATTTT. This gives the protein CASSLDVGSQPQHF.

This clonotype showed up just a few times. The J gene is TRBJ1-4, the V gene TRBV20-1, with D unclear. CDR3 length equals 12 residues. The germline V and J ends were trimmed by 5 bases and 7 bases, with 11 bases remaining between them. CDR1 and CDR2 (germline): DFQATT, SNEGSKA (reference sequence). CDR3 in DNA: TGCAGTGCTCAGCGCGCAGCTGAAAAACTGTTTTTT. It translates to CSAQRAAEKLFF.

Remarks on this clonotype: A read error may be the cause here, since a much bigger clone is one base away. The chain employs TRBV5-1 and TRBJ2-4; TRBD2 matches at 10 bases. This CDR3 region has 14 residues. Germline CDR1 SGHRS, CDR2 YFSETQ. Unmatched junction bases numbered 5, after V lost 0 bases and J lost 11 bases. The CDR3 region has the DNA TGCGCCAGCAGCTTGGCTAGCGGGAGTAACGTTCAGTACTTC. It specifies CASSLASGSNVQYF.

The V call is TRBV18, the J call TRBJ1-5; D not resolved. The germline V gene encodes CDR1 KGHSH and CDR2 LQKENI. With 4 bases removed from V and 5 bases from J, the gap between germline ends came to 6 bases. This CDR3 region has 12 residues. CDR3 nucleotide sequence: TGTGCCAGCTCACAGAACGATCAGCCCCAGCATTTT. It codes for CASSQNDQPQHF.

The chain links TRBV27 to TRBJ1-5, with no clear D. Deletions cut 2 bases from V and 7 bases from J, with 12 bases between. The V gene's germline CDR1 is MNHEY and CDR2 SMNVEV (reference sequence). CDR3 size: 14 residues. CDR3 sequence reads: CASSLNPRRQPQHF. In nucleotides, the CDR3 is TGTGCCAGCAGTTTAAATCCGCGAAGGCAGCCCCAGCATTTT.

The sample holds many counts of this clonotype. The J gene is TRBJ2-2, the V gene TRBV7-9; D ambiguous. CDR3 length: 10 amino acids. The germline CDR1 and CDR2 sequences are SEHNR and FQNEAQ (reference sequence). V was clipped by 8 bases and J by 6 bases, with 4 bases between them. The CDR3 sequence is CASRAGELFF. The CDR3, as DNA: TGTGCCAGCCGGGCCGGGGAGCTGTTTTTT.

This chain connects TRBV20-1 to TRBJ1-5; tentatively, D is TRBD1 (6 bases). Germline V gives CDR1 DFQATT, CDR2 SNEGSKA (reference sequence). There are 12 residues in the CDR3. The V and J ends lost 3 bases and 5 bases respectively, with 8 bases between them. As DNA, the CDR3 is TGCAGTGCTAGGAGGGGGGATCAGCCCCAGCATTTT. This codes for CSARRGDQPQHF.